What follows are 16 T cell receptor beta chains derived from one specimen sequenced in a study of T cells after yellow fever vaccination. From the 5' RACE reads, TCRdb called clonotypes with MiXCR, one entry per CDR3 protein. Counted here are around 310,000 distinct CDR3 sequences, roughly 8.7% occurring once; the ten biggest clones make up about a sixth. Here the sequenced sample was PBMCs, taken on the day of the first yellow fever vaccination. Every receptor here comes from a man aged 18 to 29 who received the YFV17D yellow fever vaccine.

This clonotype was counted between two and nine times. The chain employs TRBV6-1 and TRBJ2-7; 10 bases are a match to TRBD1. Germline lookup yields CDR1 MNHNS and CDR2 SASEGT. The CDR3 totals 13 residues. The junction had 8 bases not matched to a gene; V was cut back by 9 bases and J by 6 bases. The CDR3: CARTGTGDSEQYV. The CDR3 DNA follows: TGTGCCAGAACCGGGACAGGGGATAGCGAGCAGTACGTC.

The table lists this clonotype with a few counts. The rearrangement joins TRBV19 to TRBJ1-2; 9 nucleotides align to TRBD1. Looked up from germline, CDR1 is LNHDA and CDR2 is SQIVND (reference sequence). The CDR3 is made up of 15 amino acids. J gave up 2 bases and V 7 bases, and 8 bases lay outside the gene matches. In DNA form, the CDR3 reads TGTGCCAGTATGGCCACCGGGACAGGGAACTATGGCTACACCTTC. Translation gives CASMATGTGNYGYTF.

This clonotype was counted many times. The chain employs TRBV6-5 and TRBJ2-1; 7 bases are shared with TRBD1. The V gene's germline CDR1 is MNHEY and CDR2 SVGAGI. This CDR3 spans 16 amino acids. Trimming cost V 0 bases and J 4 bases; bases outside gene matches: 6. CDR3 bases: TGTGCCAGCAGTTACTCGAGTTCAGGGGGTTACAATGAGCAGTTCTTC. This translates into CASSYSSSGGYNEQFF.

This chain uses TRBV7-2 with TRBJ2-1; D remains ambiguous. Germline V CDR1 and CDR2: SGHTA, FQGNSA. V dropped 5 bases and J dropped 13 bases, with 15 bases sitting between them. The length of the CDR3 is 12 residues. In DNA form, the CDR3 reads TGTGCCAGCAGCCTAAACACGGCTGGACAGTTCTTC. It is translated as CASSLNTAGQFF.

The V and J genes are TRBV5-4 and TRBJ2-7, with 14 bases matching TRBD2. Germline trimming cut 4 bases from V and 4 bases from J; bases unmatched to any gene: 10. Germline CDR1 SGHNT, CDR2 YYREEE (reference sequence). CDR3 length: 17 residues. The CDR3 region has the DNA TGTGCCAGCAGCCGAAACGGACTAGCGGGGGGAACATACGAGCAGTACTTC. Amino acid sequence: CASSRNGLAGGTYEQYF.

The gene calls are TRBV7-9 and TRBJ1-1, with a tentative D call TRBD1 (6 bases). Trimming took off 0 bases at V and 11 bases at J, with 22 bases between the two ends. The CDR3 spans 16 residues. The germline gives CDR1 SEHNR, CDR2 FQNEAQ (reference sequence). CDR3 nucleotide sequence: TGTGCCAGCAGCTTAGCGCTGGGACAACCTAGCCGAGATGCTTTCTTT. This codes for CASSLALGQPSRDAFF.

The CDR3 loop is CASSFDRGGTEAFF. The CDR3 coding sequence is TGTGCCAGCAGCTTCGACAGGGGTGGTACTGAAGCTTTCTTT. This chain uses TRBV7-2 with TRBJ1-1; TRBD1 aligns across 8 bases. Germline CDR1 and CDR2: SGHTA and FQGNSA. CDR3 length: 14 residues. Trimming at V came to 3 bases and at J to 5 bases, leaving 5 bases not matched to a gene. Filled out from reference TRBV7-2 and TRBJ1-1, the complete variable domain reads GAGVSQSPSNKVTEKGKDVELRCDPISGHTALYWYRQSLGQGLEFLIYFQGNSAPDKSGLPSDRFSAERTGGSVSTLTIQRTQQEDSAVYLCASSFDRGGTEAFFGQGTRLTVV.

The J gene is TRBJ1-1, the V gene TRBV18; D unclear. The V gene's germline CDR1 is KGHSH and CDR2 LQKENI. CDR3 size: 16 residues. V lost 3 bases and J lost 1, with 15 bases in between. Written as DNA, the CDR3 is TGTGCCAGCTCACCGCCTAATCACTTAGGGAACACTGAAGCTTTCTTT. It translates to CASSPPNHLGNTEAFF.

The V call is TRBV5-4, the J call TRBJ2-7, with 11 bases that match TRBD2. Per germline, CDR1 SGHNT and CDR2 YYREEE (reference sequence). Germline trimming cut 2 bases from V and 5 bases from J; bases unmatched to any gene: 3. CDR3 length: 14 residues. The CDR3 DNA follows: TGTGCCAGCAGCTTTAGCGGGGGGGCCCACGAGCAGTACTTC. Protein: CASSFSGGAHEQYF.

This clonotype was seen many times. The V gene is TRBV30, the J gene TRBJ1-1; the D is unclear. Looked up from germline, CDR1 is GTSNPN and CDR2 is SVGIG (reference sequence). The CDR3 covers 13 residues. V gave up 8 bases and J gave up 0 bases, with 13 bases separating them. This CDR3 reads CAGSQNMNTEAFF. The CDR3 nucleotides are TGTGCCGGTTCACAGAATATGAACACTGAAGCTTTCTTT.

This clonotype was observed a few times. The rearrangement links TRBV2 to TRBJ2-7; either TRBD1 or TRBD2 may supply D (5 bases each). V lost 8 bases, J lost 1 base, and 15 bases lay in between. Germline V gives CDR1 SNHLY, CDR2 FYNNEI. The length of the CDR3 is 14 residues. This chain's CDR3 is CASDEGTVSYEQYF. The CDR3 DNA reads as TGTGCCAGCGATGAAGGGACGGTTTCCTACGAGCAGTACTTC.

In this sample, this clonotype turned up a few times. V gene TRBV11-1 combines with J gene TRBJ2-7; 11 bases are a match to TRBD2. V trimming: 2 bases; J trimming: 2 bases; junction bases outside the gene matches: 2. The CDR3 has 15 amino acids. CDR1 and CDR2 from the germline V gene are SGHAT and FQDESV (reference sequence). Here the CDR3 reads CASSLLAGGAYEQYF. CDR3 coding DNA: TGTGCCAGCAGCTTACTAGCGGGGGGAGCCTACGAGCAGTACTTC.

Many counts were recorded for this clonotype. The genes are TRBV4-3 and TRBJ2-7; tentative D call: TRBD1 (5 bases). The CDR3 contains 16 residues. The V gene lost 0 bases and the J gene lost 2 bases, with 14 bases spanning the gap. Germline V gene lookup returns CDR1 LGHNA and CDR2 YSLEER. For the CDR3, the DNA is TGCGCCAGCAGCCAAGAGGTACCAGGGCCGGCCTACGAGCAGTACTTC. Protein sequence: CASSQEVPGPAYEQYF.

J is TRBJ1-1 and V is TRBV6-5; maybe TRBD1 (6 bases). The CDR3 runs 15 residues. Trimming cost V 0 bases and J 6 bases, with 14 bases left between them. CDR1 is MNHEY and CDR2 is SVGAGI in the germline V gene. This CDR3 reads CASSYSGGGIPEAFF. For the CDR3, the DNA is TGTGCCAGCAGTTACTCAGGGGGGGGCATCCCTGAAGCTTTCTTT.

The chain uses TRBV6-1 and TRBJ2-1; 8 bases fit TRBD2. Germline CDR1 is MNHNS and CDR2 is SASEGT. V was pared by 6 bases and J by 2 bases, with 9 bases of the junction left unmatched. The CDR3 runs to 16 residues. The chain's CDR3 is CASSPGAGGAYNEQFF. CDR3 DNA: TGTGCCAGCAGCCCCGGGGCCGGGGGGGCCTACAATGAGCAGTTCTTC.

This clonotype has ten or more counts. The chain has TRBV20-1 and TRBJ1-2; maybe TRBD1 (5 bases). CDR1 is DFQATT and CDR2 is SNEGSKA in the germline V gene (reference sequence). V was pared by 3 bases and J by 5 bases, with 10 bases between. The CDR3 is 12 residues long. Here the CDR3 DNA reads TGCAGTGCTAGGGGGAGACAGTATGGCTACACCTTC. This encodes CSARGRQYGYTF.